This T cell receptor beta chain is drawn from a study of OX40 agonist ivuxolimab in advanced cancers. Study details: Among those treated, three patients had partial responses, one with hepatocellular carcinoma and two with cutaneous melanoma. Findings of the study overall: CD8+ T cells averaged more expanded clones than CD4+.

Patients were excluded for autoimmune disease history or systemic immunosuppression. The sampling schedule covered blood at baseline, cycle 4 day 1, and cycle 7 day 1. TCRdb's copy holds only in-frame clones and misses some; the assay was immunoSEQ multiplex PCR. Among about 50,000 clones listed, roughly 79% were seen once. A remark on this clone: What it recognizes is unknown.

Sample: CD4+ or CD8+ T cells sorted from blood, taken in a trial of the OX40 agonist ivuxolimab. This receptor was identified in an adult with an advanced solid tumor such as melanoma, head and neck, liver or kidney cancer.

CDR3 sequence (DNA): TGTGCTAGTGCCCTGGGGCTGGGGAGTCAGCCCCAGCATTTT. Its translation: CASALGLGSQPQHF. V is TRBV12-5 and J is TRBJ1-5; a possible D gene is TRBD1 (5 bases). Germline-derived CDR1 and CDR2 are LGHNT and FRNRAP. V lost 7 bases, J lost 6 bases, and 16 bases lay in between. The CDR3 runs 14 residues.